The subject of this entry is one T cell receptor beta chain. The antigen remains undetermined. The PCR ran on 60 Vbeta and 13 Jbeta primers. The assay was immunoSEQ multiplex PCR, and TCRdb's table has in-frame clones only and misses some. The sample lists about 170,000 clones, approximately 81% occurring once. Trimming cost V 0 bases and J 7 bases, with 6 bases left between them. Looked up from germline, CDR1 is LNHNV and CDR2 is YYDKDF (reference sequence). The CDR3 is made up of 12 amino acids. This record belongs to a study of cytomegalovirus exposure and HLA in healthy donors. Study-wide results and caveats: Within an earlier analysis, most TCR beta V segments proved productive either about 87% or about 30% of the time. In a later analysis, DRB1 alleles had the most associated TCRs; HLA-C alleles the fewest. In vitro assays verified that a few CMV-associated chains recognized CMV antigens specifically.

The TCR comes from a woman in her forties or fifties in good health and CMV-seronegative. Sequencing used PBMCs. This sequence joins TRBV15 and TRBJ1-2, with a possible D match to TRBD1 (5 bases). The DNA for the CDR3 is TGTGCCACCAGCAGAGAGGGGGGTGGCTACACCTTC. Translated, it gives CATSREGGGYTF.